The rows below give T cell receptor beta chains drawn from one sample of a study of shared clonotypes between healthy human individuals. The assay was immunoSEQ multiplex PCR, and TCRdb's table has in-frame clones only and misses some. The table includes 170,000 or so clones, approximately 60% detected once. The sequencing input was memory CD4+ T cells sorted from blood. The receptors come from a man aged 30 to 39 in good health. Both conserved end residues are part of each CDR3. Fields, in order: V gene, clone size, D gene, CDR3 length, J gene, CDR3 DNA, CDR3 protein. A D gene is named only where the DNA matches it firmly. Clone size is stated in some rows and not others, as once, few, many or a class when expanded.

>TRBV5-1|NA|NA|14|TRBJ2-7
TGCGCCAGCAGCTTGGATGGGGGCAGGTACGAGCAGTACTTC
CASSLDGGRYEQYF
>TRBV5-5|NA|NA|16|TRBJ1-5
TGTGCCAGCAGCTTGGAAGCCTGGCAGGGTCGACAGCCCCAGCATTTT
CASSLEAWQGRQPQHF
>TRBV7-3|once|NA|13|TRBJ2-1
TGTGCCAGCAGCTTAAATAGGGGAAATGAGCAGTTCTTC
CASSLNRGNEQFF
>TRBV28|NA|NA|15|TRBJ1-3
TGTGCCAGCAGACCTCAGGGCTACTCTGGAAACACCATATATTTT
CASRPQGYSGNTIYF
>TRBV2|NA|TRBD1|16|TRBJ2-7
TGTGCCAGCAGTGAAGCACCCGGGACAGACTCCTACGAGCAGTACTTC
CASSEAPGTDSYEQYF
>TRBV7-2|NA|TRBD1|14|TRBJ2-3
TGTGCCAGCAGCTTCCGGGACAGGGGTGATACGCAGTATTTT
CASSFRDRGDTQYF
>TRBV5-1|NA|NA|17|TRBJ2-5
TGCGCCAGCAGCTTGGGCTCAGTAGCGAGGGAACAAGAGACCCAGTACTTC
CASSLGSVAREQETQYF
>TRBV28|NA|NA|12|TRBJ1-1
TGTGCCAGCACACGGCCGAACACTGAAGCTTTCTTT
CASTRPNTEAFF
>TRBV30|NA|TRBD2|13|TRBJ2-1
TGTGCCTGGAGTGTCTTGCTAGCGGGAGGTCCGTTCTTC
CAWSVLLAGGPFF
>TRBV19|NA|TRBD2|14|TRBJ2-7
TGTGCCAGTAGTATTGGCGGGAGCGGCTACGAGCAGTACTTC
CASSIGGSGYEQYF
>TRBV28|NA|NA|14|TRBJ2-7
TGTGCCACCCAGGGGGGGGCGGTGGCCTACGAGCAGTACTTC
CATQGGAVAYEQYF
>TRBV28|few|NA|12|TRBJ2-1
TGTGCCAGCCCGGCCCGGTGGTGTGAGCAGTTCTTC
CASPARWCEQFF
>TRBV10-3|NA|TRBD1|17|TRBJ2-3
TGTGCCATCAGTGAGTCAAGGGGACAGGGATTCACAGATACGCAGTATTTT
CAISESRGQGFTDTQYF
>TRBV18|NA|NA|19|TRBJ2-1
TGTGCCAGCTCACCACCGGGCGGCCCCAAAAGCCCGAAGGAGAATGAGCAGTTCTTC
CASSPPGGPKSPKENEQFF
>TRBV4-2|NA|NA|14|TRBJ1-1
TGTGCCAGCAGCGAGGGGAGACAGGCCCCTAGTCGTCACTTT
CASSEGRQAPSRHF
>TRBV28|NA|TRBD1|15|TRBJ2-1
TGTGCCAGAACAAAGGACAGGTATCCAATGTGGCGGCAGTTCTTC
CARTKDRYPMWRQFF
>TRBV28|NA|TRBD1|15|TRBJ1-5
TGTGCCACCGCGGGACAGATGTATAGCAATCAGCCCCAGCATTTT
CATAGQMYSNQPQHF
>TRBV2|few|NA|19|TRBJ2-6
TGTGCCAGCAGAGACAAACGGACAGTCACCTCCTCTGGGGCCAACGTCCTGACTTTC
CASRDKRTVTSSGANVLTF
>TRBV20-1|many|NA|9|TRBJ1-5
TGCAGTGCTAATCAGCCCCAGCATTTT
CSANQPQHF
>TRBV11-3|NA|TRBD1|15|TRBJ2-7
TGTGCCAGCAGCCCCGAGGACAGGGGAGACTACGAGCAGTACTTC
CASSPEDRGDYEQYF
>TRBV4-2|NA|TRBD1|15|TRBJ1-1
TGTGCCAGCAGCCAATCGGGACAGCAGAACACTGAAGCTTTCTTT
CASSQSGQQNTEAFF
>TRBV4-1|NA|TRBD1|15|TRBJ1-1
TGCGCCAGCAGCCGAGCGACAGGGAGGAACACTGAAGCTTTCTTT
CASSRATGRNTEAFF
>TRBV6-6|NA|TRBD1|13|TRBJ2-7
TGTGCCGCGATGGACAGGGTTCGGTACGAGCAGTACTTC
CAAMDRVRYEQYF
>TRBV14|NA|TRBD1|18|TRBJ2-6
TGTGCCAGCAGCCTCCGGACAGGGGGAATCTCTGGGGCCAACGTCCTGACTTTC
CASSLRTGGISGANVLTF
>TRBV6-1|NA|TRBD1|15|TRBJ1-2
TGTGCCAGCAGTGAAGCAGGGACAGGGGGCTATGGCTACACCTTC
CASSEAGTGGYGYTF
>TRBV5-1|NA|NA|13|TRBJ1-2
TGCGCCAGCAGCCGCGGAGTGGACTATGGCTACACCTTC
CASSRGVDYGYTF
>TRBV7-2|NA|NA|15|TRBJ2-7
TGTGCCAGCAGCTTCGTGGTGGGGGCCTCCTACGAGCAGTACTTC
CASSFVVGASYEQYF
>TRBV10-3|once|TRBD2|16|TRBJ2-1
TGTGCCATCAAAACCGTAGCGGGAGGACCATACAATGAGCAGTTCTTC
CAIKTVAGGPYNEQFF
>TRBV6-5|NA|TRBD1|13|TRBJ2-7
TGTGCCAGCAGTTCACAGGGGGCGGGGGAGCAGTACTTC
CASSSQGAGEQYF